One and the same sample provided the 3 T cell receptor beta chains below, sequenced in a study of Ad26.COV2.S vaccination and SARS-CoV-2 variants. Method: immunoSEQ multiplex PCR; TCRdb's copy keeps in-frame clones and lacks some. The sample holds a few hundred thousand clones, 83% seen once. Treatment described: roughly 18 received Ad26.COV2.S at low or high dose, single or two shots; a few received placebo; per-sample allocation not given. Samples came from day 63 after the first vaccine or placebo injection. The input for sequencing was peripheral blood, taken in a trial of Ad26.COV2.S vaccine versus placebo. The source of these receptors is a person aged 18 to 59 who received the Ad26.COV2.S COVID-19 vaccine or a placebo.

The CDR3 DNA follows: TGCGCCAGCAGTGGAGGGGCAGTAACAGAGACCCAGTACTTC. This codes for CASSGGAVTETQYF. The rearrangement joins TRBV10-1 to TRBJ2-5; D tentatively fits TRBD1 or TRBD2 (5 bases each). Trimming removed 4 bases at V and 4 bases at J, with 13 bases between. The CDR3 consists of 14 residues. The V gene's germline CDR1 is WNHNN and CDR2 SYGVQD (reference sequence).

The chain combines TRBV7-9 with TRBJ2-3; the match to TRBD2 covers 9 bases. Germline trimming cut 5 bases from V and 0 bases from J; bases unmatched to any gene: 3. This CDR3 has 15 amino acids. Germline V gene sequence: CDR1 SEHNR, CDR2 FQNEAQ (reference sequence). The CDR3 loop reads CASSQTSGSTDTQYF. CDR3 coding DNA: TGTGCCAGCAGCCAGACTAGCGGCAGCACAGATACGCAGTATTTT.

This clone was detected only once. The V call is TRBV27, the J call TRBJ2-2; 8 nucleotides align to TRBD1. Germline CDR1 is MNHEY and CDR2 is SMNVEV (reference sequence). V shed 0 bases and J 5 bases; nucleotides not matched to a gene: 11. This CDR3 spans 18 amino acids. In DNA form, the CDR3 reads TGTGCCAGCAGTTTATCGGCCTGGCAGGGGGCAGGGACCGGGGAGCTGTTTTTT. The encoded protein is CASSLSAWQGAGTGELFF.